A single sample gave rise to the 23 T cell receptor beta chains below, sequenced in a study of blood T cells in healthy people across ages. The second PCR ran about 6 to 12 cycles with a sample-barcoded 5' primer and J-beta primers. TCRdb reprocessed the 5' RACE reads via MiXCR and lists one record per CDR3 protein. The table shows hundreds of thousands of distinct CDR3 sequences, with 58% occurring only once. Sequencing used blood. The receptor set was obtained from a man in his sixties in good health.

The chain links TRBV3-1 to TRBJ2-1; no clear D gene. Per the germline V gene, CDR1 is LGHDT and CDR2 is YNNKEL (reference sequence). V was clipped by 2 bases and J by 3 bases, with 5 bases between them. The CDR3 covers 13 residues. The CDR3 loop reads CASSQLDYNEQFF. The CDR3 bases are TGTGCCAGCAGCCAACTCGACTACAATGAGCAGTTCTTC.

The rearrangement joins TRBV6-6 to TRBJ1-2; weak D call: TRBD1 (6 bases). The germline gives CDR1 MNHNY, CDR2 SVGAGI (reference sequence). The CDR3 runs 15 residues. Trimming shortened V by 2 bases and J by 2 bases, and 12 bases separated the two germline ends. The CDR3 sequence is CASSYEGGMNYGYTF. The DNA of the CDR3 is TGTGCCAGCAGTTACGAGGGGGGGATGAACTATGGCTACACCTTC.

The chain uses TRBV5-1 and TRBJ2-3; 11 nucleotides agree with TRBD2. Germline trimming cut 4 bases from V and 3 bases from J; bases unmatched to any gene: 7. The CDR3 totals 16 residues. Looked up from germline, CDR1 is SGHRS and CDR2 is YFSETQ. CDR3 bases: TGCGCCAGCAGCCGAACGACTAGCGGGGAAACAGATACGCAGTATTTT. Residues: CASSRTTSGETDTQYF. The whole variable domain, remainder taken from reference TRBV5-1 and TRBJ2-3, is KAGVTQTPRYLIKTRGQQVTLSCSPISGHRSVSWYQQTPGQGLQFLFEYFSETQRNKGNFPGRFSGRQFSNSRSEMNVSTLELGDSALYLCASSRTTSGETDTQYFGPGTRLTVL.

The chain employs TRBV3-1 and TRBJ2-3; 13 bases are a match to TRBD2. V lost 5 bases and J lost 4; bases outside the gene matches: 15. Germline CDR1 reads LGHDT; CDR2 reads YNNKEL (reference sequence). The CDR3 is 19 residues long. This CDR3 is CASSKPRTSGGRYSDTQYF. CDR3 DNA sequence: TGTGCCAGCAGCAAGCCTCGGACTAGCGGGGGTCGTTACTCAGATACGCAGTATTTT.

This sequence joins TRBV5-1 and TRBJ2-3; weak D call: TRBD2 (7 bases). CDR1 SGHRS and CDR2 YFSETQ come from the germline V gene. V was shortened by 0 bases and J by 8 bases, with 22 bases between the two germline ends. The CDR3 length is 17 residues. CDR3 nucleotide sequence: TGCGCCAGCAGCTTGGTCTTCACGACAGGAGGACTAGGTACGCAGTATTTT. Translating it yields CASSLVFTTGGLGTQYF.

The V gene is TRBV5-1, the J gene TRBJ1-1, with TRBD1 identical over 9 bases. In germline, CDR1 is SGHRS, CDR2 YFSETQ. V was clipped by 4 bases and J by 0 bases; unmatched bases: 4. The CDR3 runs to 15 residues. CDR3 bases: TGCGCCAGCAGCCCAACAGGGGGCATGAACACTGAAGCTTTCTTT. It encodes CASSPTGGMNTEAFF.

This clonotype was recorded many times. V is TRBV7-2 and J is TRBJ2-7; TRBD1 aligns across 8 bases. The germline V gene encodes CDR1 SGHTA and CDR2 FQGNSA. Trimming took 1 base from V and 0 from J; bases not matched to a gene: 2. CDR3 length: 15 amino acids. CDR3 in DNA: TGTGCCAGCAGCTTAGGTACAGGGGGCTCCTACGAGCAGTACTTC. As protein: CASSLGTGGSYEQYF.

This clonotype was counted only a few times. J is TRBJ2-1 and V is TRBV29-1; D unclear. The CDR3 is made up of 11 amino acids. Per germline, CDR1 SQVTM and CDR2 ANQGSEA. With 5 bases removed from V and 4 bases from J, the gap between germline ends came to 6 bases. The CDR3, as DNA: TGCAGCGTTTCAGAGTACAATGAGCAGTTCTTC. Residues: CSVSEYNEQFF.

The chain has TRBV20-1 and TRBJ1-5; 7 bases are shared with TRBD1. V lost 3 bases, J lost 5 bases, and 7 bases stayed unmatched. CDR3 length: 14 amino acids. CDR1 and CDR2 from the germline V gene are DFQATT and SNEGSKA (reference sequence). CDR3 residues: CSASRATGDQPQHF. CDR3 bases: TGCAGTGCTAGTAGGGCCACAGGGGATCAGCCCCAGCATTTT.

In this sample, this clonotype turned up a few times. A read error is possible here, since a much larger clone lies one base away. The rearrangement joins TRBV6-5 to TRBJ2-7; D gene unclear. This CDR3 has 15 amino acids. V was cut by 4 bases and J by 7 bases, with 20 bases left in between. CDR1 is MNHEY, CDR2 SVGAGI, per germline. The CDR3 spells CASSSTTGSVNEQYF. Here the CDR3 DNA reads TGTGCCAGCAGTTCCACCACCGGCAGCGTCAATGAGCAGTACTTC.

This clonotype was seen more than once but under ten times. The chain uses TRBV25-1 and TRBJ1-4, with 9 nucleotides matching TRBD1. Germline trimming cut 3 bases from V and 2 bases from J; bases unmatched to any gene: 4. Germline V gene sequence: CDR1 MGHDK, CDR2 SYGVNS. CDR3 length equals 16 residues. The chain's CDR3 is CASSDPGTGTNEKLFF. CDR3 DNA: TGTGCCAGCAGTGACCCTGGGACAGGGACTAATGAAAAACTGTTTTTT.

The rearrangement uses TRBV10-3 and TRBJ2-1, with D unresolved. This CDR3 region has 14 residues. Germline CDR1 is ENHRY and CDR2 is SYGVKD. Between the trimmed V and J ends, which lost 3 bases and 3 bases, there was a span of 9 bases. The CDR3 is CAISDGQNYNEQFF. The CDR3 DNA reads TGTGCCATCAGTGATGGGCAGAACTACAATGAGCAGTTCTTC.

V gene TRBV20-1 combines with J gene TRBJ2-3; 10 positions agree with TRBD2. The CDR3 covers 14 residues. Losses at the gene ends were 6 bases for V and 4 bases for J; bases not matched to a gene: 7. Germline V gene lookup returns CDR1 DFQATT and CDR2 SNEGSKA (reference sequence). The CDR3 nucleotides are TGCAGTGCCGGAAGCGGGGGGGCTGCAGATACGCAGTATTTT. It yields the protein CSAGSGGAADTQYF.

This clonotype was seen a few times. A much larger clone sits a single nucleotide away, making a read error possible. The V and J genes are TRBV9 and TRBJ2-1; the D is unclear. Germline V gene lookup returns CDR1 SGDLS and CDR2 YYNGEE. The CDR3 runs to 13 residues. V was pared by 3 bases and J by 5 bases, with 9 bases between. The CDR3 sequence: CASSGSRNNEQFF. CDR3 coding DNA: TGTGCCAGCAGCGGCTCCCGGAACAATGAGCAGTTCTTC.

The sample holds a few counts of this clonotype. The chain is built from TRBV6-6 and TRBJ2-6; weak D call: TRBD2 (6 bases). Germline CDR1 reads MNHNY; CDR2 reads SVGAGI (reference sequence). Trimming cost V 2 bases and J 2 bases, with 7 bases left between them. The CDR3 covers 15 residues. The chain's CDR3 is CASSYGGTGANVLTF. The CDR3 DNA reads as TGTGCCAGCAGTTACGGAGGGACTGGGGCCAACGTCCTGACTTTC.

The CDR3 nucleotides are TGTGCCAGCAGTGTTGCCCTCTCAGATACGCAGTATTTT. The encoded protein is CASSVALSDTQYF. The chain recombines TRBV28 with TRBJ2-3; no reliable D call. The germline gives CDR1 MDHEN, CDR2 SYDVKM. CDR3 length: 13 residues. Between the trimmed V and J ends, which lost 5 bases and 4 bases, there was a span of 10 bases.

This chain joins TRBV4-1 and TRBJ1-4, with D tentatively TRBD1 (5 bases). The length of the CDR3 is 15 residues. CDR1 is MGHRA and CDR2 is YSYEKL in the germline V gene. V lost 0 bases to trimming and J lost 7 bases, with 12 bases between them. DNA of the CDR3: TGCGCCAGCAGCCAAGAGAGGGGCGGGGGTGAAAAACTGTTTTTT. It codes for CASSQERGGGEKLFF.

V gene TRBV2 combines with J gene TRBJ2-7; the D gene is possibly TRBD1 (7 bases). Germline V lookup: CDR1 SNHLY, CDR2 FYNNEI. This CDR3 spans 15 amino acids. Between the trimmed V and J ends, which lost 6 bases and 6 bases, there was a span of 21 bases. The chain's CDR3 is CASRGNRGGTSEQYF. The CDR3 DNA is TGTGCCAGCAGGGGGAACAGGGGAGGTACGTCCGAGCAGTACTTC.

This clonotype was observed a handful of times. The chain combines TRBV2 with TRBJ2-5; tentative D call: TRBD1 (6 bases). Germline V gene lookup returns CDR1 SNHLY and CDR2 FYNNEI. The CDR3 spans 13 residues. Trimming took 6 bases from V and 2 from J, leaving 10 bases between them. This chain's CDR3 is CASSWGRQETQYF. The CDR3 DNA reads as TGTGCCAGCAGCTGGGGGCGGCAAGAGACCCAGTACTTC.

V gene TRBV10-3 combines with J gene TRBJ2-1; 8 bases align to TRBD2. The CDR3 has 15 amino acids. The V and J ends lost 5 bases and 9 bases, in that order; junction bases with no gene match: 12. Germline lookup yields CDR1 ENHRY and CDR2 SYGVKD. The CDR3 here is CAISPYGGATREQFF. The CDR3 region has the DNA TGTGCCATCAGTCCATACGGGGGGGCAACCCGTGAGCAGTTCTTC.

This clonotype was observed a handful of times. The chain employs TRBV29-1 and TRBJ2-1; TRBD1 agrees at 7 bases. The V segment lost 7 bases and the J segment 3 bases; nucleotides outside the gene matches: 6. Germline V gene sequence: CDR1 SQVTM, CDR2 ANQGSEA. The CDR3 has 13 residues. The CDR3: CSADRAGYNEQFF. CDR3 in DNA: TGCAGCGCTGACAGGGCCGGCTACAATGAGCAGTTCTTC.

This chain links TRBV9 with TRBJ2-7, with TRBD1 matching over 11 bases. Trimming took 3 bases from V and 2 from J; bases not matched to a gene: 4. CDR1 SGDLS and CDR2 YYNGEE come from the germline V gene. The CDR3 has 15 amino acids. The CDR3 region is CASSEGQGGTYEQYF. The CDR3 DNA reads TGTGCCAGCAGCGAGGGACAGGGGGGAACCTACGAGCAGTACTTC. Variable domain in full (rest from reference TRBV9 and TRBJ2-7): DSGVTQTPKHLITATGQRVTLRCSPRSGDLSVYWYQQSLDQGLQFLIQYYNGEERAKGNILERFSAQQFPDLHSELNLSSLELGDSALYFCASSEGQGGTYEQYFGPGTRLTVT.

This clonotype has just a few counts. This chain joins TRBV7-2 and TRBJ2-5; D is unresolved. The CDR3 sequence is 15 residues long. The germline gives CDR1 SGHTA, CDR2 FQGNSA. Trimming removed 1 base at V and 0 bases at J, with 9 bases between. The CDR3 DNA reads TGTGCCAGCAGCTTAGGTCGCAGCTACCAAGAGACCCAGTACTTC. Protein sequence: CASSLGRSYQETQYF.